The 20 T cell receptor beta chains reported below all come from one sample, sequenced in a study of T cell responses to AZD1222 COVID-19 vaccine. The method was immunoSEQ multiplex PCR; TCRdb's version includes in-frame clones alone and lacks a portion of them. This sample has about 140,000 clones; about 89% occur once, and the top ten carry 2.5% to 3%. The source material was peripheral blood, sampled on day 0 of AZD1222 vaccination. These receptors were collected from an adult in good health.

The CDR3 loop is CAREVGRYGYTF. The CDR3 DNA sequence: TGTGCCAGAGAAGTGGGGAGGTATGGCTACACCTTC. This sequence joins TRBV7-9 and TRBJ1-2; D gene uncertain. The length of the CDR3 is 12 residues. V was pared by 9 bases and J by 5 bases, with 13 bases between. CDR1 and CDR2 from the germline V gene are SEHNR and FQNEAQ (reference sequence).

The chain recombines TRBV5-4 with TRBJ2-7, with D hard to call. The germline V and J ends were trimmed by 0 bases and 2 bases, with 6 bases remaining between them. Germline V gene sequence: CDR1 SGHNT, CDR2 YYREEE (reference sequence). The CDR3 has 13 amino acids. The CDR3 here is CASSLDRAYEQYF. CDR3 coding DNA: TGTGCCAGCAGCTTGGACAGAGCCTACGAGCAGTACTTC. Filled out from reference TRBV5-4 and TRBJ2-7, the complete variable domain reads ETGVTQSPTHLIKTRGQQVTLRCSSQSGHNTVSWYQQALGQGPQFIFQYYREEENGRGNFPPRFSGLQFPNYSSELNVNALELDDSALYLCASSLDRAYEQYFGPGTRLTVT.

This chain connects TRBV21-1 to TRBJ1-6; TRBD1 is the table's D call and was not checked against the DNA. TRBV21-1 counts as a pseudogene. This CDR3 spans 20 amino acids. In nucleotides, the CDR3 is TGTGCCAGCAGCAAACCCACCCGGGACAGGGGGAGGGTGGTGGATTCACCCCTCCACTTT. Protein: CASSKPTRDRGRVVDSPLHF.

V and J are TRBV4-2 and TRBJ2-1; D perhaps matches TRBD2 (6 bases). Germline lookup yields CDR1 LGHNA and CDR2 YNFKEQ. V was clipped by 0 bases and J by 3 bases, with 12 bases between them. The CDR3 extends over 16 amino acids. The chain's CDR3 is CASSQDSAGRYNEQFF. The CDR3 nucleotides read TGTGCCAGCAGCCAAGATTCGGCGGGGCGCTACAATGAGCAGTTCTTC.

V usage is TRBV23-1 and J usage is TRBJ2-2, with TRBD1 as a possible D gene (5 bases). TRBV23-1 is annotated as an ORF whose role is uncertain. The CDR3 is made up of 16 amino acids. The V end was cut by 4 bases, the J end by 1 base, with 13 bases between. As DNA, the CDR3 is TGCGCCAGCAGTCTTGCCCTCGACAGGAACACCGGGGAGCTGTTTTTT. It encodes CASSLALDRNTGELFF.

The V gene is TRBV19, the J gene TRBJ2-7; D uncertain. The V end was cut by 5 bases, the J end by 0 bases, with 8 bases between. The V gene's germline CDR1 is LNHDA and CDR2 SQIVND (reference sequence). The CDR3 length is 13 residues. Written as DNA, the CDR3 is TGTGCCAGTAGTCCAGACCTCTCCTACGAGCAGTACTTC. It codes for CASSPDLSYEQYF.

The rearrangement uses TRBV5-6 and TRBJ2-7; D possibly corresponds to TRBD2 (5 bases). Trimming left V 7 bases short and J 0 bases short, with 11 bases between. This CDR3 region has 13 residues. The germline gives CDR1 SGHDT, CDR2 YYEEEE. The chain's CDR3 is CASGAVSSYEQYF. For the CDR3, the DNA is TGTGCCAGCGGAGCGGTAAGCTCCTACGAGCAGTACTTC.

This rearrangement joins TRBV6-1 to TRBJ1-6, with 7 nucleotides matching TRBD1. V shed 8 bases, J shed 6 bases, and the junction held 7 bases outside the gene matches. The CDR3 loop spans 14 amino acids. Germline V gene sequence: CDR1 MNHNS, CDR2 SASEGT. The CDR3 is CASGIQGGNSPLHF. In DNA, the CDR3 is TGTGCCAGCGGAATCCAGGGGGGTAATTCACCCCTCCACTTT.

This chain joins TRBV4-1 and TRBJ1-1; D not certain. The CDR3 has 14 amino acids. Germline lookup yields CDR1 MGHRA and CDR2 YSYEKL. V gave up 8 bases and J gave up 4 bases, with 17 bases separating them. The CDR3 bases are TGCGCCAGCGGATCTGGGAGGGCGGGCACTGAAGCTTTCTTT. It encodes CASGSGRAGTEAFF.

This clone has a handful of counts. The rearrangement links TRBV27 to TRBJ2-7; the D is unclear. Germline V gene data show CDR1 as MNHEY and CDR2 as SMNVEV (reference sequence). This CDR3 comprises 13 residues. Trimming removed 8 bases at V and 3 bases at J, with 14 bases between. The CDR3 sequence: CASAWSSGYEQYF. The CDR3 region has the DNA TGTGCCAGCGCGTGGTCATCCGGCTACGAGCAGTACTTC.

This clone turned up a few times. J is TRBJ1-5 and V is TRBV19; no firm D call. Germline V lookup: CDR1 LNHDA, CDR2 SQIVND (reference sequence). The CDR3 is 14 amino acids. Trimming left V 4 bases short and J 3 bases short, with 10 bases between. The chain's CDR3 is CASSTTGNNQPQHF. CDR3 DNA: TGTGCCAGTAGTACAACGGGAAACAATCAGCCCCAGCATTTT.

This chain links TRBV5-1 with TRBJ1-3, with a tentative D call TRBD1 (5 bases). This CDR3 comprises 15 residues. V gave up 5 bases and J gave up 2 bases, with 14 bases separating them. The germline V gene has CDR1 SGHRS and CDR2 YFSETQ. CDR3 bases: TGCGCCAGCAGGCAGATCGGACACCCTGGAAACACCATATATTTT. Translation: CASRQIGHPGNTIYF.

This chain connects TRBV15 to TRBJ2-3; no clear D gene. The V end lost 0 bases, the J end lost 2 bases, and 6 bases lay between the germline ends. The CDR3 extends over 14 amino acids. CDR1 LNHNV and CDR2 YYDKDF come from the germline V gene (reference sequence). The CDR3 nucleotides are TGTGCCACCAGCAGAGACAGTCCCACAGATACGCAGTATTTT. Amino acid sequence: CATSRDSPTDTQYF.

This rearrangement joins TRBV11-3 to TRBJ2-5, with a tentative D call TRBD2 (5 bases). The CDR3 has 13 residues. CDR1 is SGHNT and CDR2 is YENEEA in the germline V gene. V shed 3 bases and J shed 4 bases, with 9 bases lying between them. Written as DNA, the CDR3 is TGTGCCAGCAGCTTCGGGGAGTTAGAGACCCAGTACTTC. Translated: CASSFGELETQYF.

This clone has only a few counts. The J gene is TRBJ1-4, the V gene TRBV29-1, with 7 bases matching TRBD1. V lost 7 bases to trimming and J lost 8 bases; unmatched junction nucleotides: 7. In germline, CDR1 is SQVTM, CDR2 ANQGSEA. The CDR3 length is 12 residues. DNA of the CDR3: TGCAGCGCCAACAGGGGAAGGGAAAAACTGTTTTTT. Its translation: CSANRGREKLFF.

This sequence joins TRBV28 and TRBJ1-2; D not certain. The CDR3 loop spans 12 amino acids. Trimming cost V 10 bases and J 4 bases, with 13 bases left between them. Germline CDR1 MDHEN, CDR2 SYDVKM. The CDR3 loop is CATATLTYGYTF. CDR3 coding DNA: TGTGCCACGGCGACACTCACCTATGGCTACACCTTC.

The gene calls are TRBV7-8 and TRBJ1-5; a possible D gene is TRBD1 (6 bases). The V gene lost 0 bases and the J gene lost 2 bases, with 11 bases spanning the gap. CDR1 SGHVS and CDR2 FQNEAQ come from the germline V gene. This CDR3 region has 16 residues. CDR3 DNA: TGTGCCAGCAGCTTAGCGCGGGGGCTGGGCAATCAGCCCCAGCATTTT. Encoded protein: CASSLARGLGNQPQHF.

This CDR3 reads CASSPSVLRGGNQETQYF. CDR3 nucleotides: TGTGCCAGCAGCCCATCCGTCCTACGTGGCGGGAACCAAGAGACCCAGTACTTC. This chain uses TRBV7-8 with TRBJ2-5, with D possibly TRBD2 on 6 matching bases. Germline CDR1 reads SGHVS; CDR2 reads FQNEAQ. V was pared by 5 bases and J by 0 bases, with 22 bases between. The CDR3 spans 18 residues.

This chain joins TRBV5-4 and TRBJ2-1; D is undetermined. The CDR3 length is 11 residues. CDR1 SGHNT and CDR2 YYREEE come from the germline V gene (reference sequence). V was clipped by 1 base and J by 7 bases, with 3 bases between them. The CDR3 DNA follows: TGTGCCAGCAGCTTGAGGAATGAGCAGTTCTTC. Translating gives CASSLRNEQFF.

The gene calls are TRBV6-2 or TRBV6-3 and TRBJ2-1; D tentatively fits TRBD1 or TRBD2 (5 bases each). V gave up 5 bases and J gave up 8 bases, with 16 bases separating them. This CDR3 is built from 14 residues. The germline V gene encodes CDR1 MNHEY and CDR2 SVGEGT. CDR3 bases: TGTGCCAGCAGTACAGGATTGGAAGCGGATGAGCAGTTCTTC. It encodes CASSTGLEADEQFF.